These 7 T cell receptor beta chains were all obtained from the same sample, sequenced in a study of beta chain features in type 1 diabetes. General study results and limits: TCRB CDR3s from Type 1 diabetes patients were moderately but significantly shorter in all four CD4+ subsets.

What these receptors recognize is not known. The study reverse transcribed the entire isolated RNA, so it sequenced expressed TCRB transcripts. The data were produced by immunoSEQ multiplex PCR, yet TCRdb's version contains in-frame clones alone and is incomplete. The table lists 52,000 or so clones, 40% to 60% of them singletons, with roughly 2.6% in the top ten. Sequencing was performed on Tregs from blood. These receptors all come from a woman aged 40-49 years with type 1 diabetes.

The chain joins TRBV7-2 to TRBJ2-5; the D gene is possibly TRBD2 (5 bases). The CDR3 loop spans 14 amino acids. Germline lookup yields CDR1 SGHTA and CDR2 FQGNSA. The V end lost 1 base, the J end lost 11 bases, and 17 bases lay between the germline ends. The CDR3 spells CASSLVNRESKQYF. In nucleotides, the CDR3 is TGTGCCAGCAGCTTAGTCAATCGGGAATCCAAGCAGTACTTC.

This clone was seen only a few times. This sequence joins TRBV7-9 and TRBJ1-2; 8 bases line up with TRBD1. The V and J ends lost 6 bases and 4 bases, in that order; junction bases with no gene match: 7. CDR1 is SEHNR and CDR2 is FQNEAQ in the germline V gene (reference sequence). The CDR3 extends over 14 amino acids. CDR3 DNA: TGTGCCAGCAGTCGACAGGGGCAAGCCTATGGCTACACCTTC. This sequence encodes CASSRQGQAYGYTF.

This clone was counted only a few times. The chain joins TRBV7-8 to TRBJ2-1; TRBD2 is a possible D gene (5 bases). Germline loops: CDR1 SGHVS, CDR2 FQNEAQ. This CDR3 has 17 residues. The ends were cut back, 1 base at V and 0 bases at J, with 13 bases in the middle. The CDR3 DNA sequence: TGTGCCAGCAGCTTAGAGGCCGGGGTGAGCTCCTACAATGAGCAGTTCTTC. Its translation: CASSLEAGVSSYNEQFF. The full variable domain, with the rest looked up from reference TRBV7-8 and TRBJ2-1, is GAGVSQSPRYKVAKRGQDVALRCDPISGHVSLFWYQQALGQGPEFLTYFQNEAQLDKSGLPSDRFFAERPEGSVSTLKIQRTQQEDSAVYLCASSLEAGVSSYNEQFFGPGTRLTVL.

The genes are TRBV5-1 and TRBJ2-5; 8 nucleotides align to TRBD1. Trimming took 4 bases from V and 4 from J; bases not matched to a gene: 12. The CDR3 runs 16 residues. CDR1 and CDR2 (germline): SGHRS, YFSETQ. Here the CDR3 reads CASSREPTGTGETQYF. The CDR3 DNA reads as TGCGCCAGCAGCCGGGAACCGACCGGGACAGGAGAGACCCAGTACTTC.

The chain joins TRBV29-1 to TRBJ2-7; TRBD2 might be the D (6 bases). CDR1 is SQVTM, CDR2 ANQGSEA, per germline. The CDR3 length is 14 residues. The V and J ends lost 6 bases and 1 base respectively, with 16 bases between them. The CDR3 sequence: CSVATRERSYEQYF. Here the CDR3 DNA reads TGCAGCGTGGCGACTAGAGAACGGTCCTACGAGCAGTACTTC.

The chain recombines TRBV6-6 with TRBJ1-2, with D possibly matching TRBD1 (6 bases). The CDR3 spans 13 residues. V shed 7 bases and J shed 2 bases, with 11 bases lying between them. Germline assignment: CDR1 MNHNY and CDR2 SVGAGI (reference sequence). Here the CDR3 DNA reads TGTGCCAGCACTCCTGGACAGAACTATGGCTACACCTTC. Translating gives CASTPGQNYGYTF.

The chain employs TRBV7-2 and TRBJ2-3; 11 bases line up with TRBD1. From germline, CDR1 is SGHTA and CDR2 FQGNSA. The V gene end was trimmed by 4 bases and the J gene end by 5 bases; junction bases not matched to a gene: 5. CDR3 length equals 15 residues. CDR3 residues: CASSWTGGRVDTQYF. The CDR3 DNA reads TGTGCCAGCAGCTGGACAGGGGGCCGAGTAGATACGCAGTATTTT.